The rows below give T cell receptor beta chains drawn from one sample of a study of cytomegalovirus exposure and HLA in healthy donors. The method was immunoSEQ multiplex PCR; TCRdb's version includes in-frame clones alone and lacks a portion of them. The sample consists of about 180,000 clones, roughly 78% of them appearing once. Sequences were obtained from PBMCs. These receptor sequences come from a woman in her thirties or forties in good health and CMV-seronegative. The CDR3 runs from the conserved cysteine through the conserved F or W. Fields, in order: V gene, clone size, J gene, CDR3 protein. Clone size is shown for a subset of rows, as once, few, many or a class of expanded clone.

v_gene: TRBV7-3
abundance: -
j_gene: TRBJ2-3
CDR3aa: CASSLGTGSDTQYF

v_gene: TRBV5-4
abundance: -
j_gene: TRBJ2-1
CDR3aa: CASSLLQGVSNEQFF

v_gene: TRBV5-1
abundance: -
j_gene: TRBJ2-5
CDR3aa: CASSFGLAGGPQETQYF

v_gene: TRBV5-1
abundance: -
j_gene: TRBJ2-5
CDR3aa: CASSFRRDQETQYF

v_gene: TRBV19
abundance: -
j_gene: TRBJ1-2
CDR3aa: CASSTPNGVQGYGYTF

v_gene: TRBV30
abundance: -
j_gene: TRBJ2-1
CDR3aa: CAWSVLAGAYNEQFF

v_gene: TRBV7-9
abundance: -
j_gene: TRBJ1-2
CDR3aa: CASSLAGSRGINYGYTF

v_gene: TRBV14
abundance: -
j_gene: TRBJ1-2
CDR3aa: CASSQDLRPVIDTF

v_gene: TRBV6-6
abundance: -
j_gene: TRBJ2-2
CDR3aa: CASSYVHRGAVF

v_gene: TRBV2
abundance: once
j_gene: -
CDR3aa: CASMRGPNYEQYF

v_gene: TRBV6-5
abundance: few
j_gene: TRBJ2-1
CDR3aa: CASSERGEQFF

v_gene: TRBV9
abundance: few
j_gene: TRBJ2-1
CDR3aa: CASSVDRGEQFF

v_gene: TRBV5-1
abundance: -
j_gene: TRBJ2-7
CDR3aa: CASKETSVGYEQYF

v_gene: TRBV7-2
abundance: -
j_gene: TRBJ1-5
CDR3aa: CASSPYMGLDPQPQHF

v_gene: TRBV2
abundance: -
j_gene: TRBJ2-3
CDR3aa: CASRRSTDTQYF

v_gene: TRBV13
abundance: -
j_gene: TRBJ1-1
CDR3aa: CASSLAAGGINTEAFF

v_gene: TRBV28
abundance: -
j_gene: TRBJ2-1
CDR3aa: CASSIRGEQFF

v_gene: TRBV5-1
abundance: once
j_gene: TRBJ2-5
CDR3aa: CASSLAGQGKETQYF

v_gene: TRBV2
abundance: -
j_gene: TRBJ1-6
CDR3aa: CASSARPTISPLHF

v_gene: TRBV5-5
abundance: once
j_gene: TRBJ2-3
CDR3aa: CASNLRGTDTQYF

v_gene: TRBV11-2
abundance: -
j_gene: TRBJ1-4
CDR3aa: CASSLGGPGGTPYLEKLFF

v_gene: TRBV29-1
abundance: -
j_gene: TRBJ2-1
CDR3aa: CSVAAGSEQFF

v_gene: TRBV19
abundance: -
j_gene: TRBJ1-5
CDR3aa: CASSLPLNQPQHF